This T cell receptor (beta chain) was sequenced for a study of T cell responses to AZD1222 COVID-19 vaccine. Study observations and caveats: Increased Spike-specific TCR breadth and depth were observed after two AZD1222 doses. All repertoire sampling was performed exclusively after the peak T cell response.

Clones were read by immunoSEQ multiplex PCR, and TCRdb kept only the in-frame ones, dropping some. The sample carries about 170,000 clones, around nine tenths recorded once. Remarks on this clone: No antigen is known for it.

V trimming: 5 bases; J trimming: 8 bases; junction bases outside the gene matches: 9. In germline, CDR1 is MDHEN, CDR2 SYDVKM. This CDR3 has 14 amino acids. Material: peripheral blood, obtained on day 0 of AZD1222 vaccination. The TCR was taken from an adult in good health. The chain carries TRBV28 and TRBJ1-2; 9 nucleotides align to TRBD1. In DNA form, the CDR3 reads TGTGCCAGCAGTGGGGGACAGGGATACGTGGGCTACACCTTC. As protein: CASSGGQGYVGYTF.